One sample yielded the 5 T cell receptor beta chains listed below, sequenced in a study of blood T cell repertoires in COVID-19 (TCRdb year 2020). Libraries came from the immunoSEQ multiplex PCR assay. Drawn from immuneACCESS, this table holds only the in-frame rearrangements with V and J called that TCRdb kept. Clones are partly lost; checked studies trace under half to an unresolved V gene and leave the rest unexplained. For this sample there are approximately 250,000 clones; over 75% appear just once. 8.6% of the sample is held by the ten biggest clonotypes. The sample taken for sequencing was peripheral blood. The receptors shown here come from a human donor in a cohort sampled during active COVID-19.

V is TRBV5-1 and J is TRBJ2-4; 8 bases are a match to TRBD1. V trimming: 2 bases; J trimming: 4 bases; junction bases outside the gene matches: 5. From germline, CDR1 is SGHRS and CDR2 YFSETQ. The CDR3 totals 15 residues. The CDR3: CASSFPGGGKNIQYF. The CDR3 nucleotides read TGCGCCAGCAGCTTTCCAGGGGGCGGAAAAAACATTCAGTACTTC.

The chain has TRBV3-1 (or the pseudogene TRBV3-2) and TRBJ2-1, with D perhaps TRBD2 (6 bases). The V end lost 5 bases, the J end lost 4 bases, and 9 bases lay between the germline ends. Germline loops: CDR1 LGHDT, CDR2 YNNKEL (reference sequence). There are 13 residues in the CDR3. The CDR3 sequence: CASSGSGYNEQFF. In nucleotides, the CDR3 is TGTGCCAGCAGCGGAAGCGGGTACAATGAGCAGTTCTTC.

The chain employs TRBV5-4 and TRBJ1-4; D remains ambiguous. Deletions cut 2 bases from V and 4 bases from J, with 12 bases between. Germline lookup yields CDR1 SGHNT and CDR2 YYREEE (reference sequence). CDR3 length: 15 residues. The CDR3 reads CASSFNRELNEKLFF. In DNA form, the CDR3 reads TGTGCCAGCAGCTTTAACAGAGAACTTAATGAAAAACTGTTTTTT.

J is TRBJ2-7 and V is TRBV19; the D is unclear. Per the germline V gene, CDR1 is LNHDA and CDR2 is SQIVND (reference sequence). The CDR3 is 13 residues long. V was clipped by 3 bases and J by 0 bases, with 6 bases between them. For the CDR3, the DNA is TGTGCCAGTAGTATTAGTCTCTCCTACGAGCAGTACTTC. Its protein product is CASSISLSYEQYF.

V and J are TRBV29-1 and TRBJ1-1; 7 bases fit TRBD1. Germline assignment: CDR1 SQVTM and CDR2 ANQGSEA. V was clipped by 7 bases and J by 5 bases; unmatched bases: 7. CDR3 size: 12 residues. CDR3 sequence: CSALTGWTEAFF. Here the CDR3 DNA reads TGCAGCGCCCTGACAGGGTGGACTGAAGCTTTCTTT.